This note documents a single T cell receptor (beta chain) sequence. The table came from immunoSEQ multiplex PCR; TCRdb's copy has only in-frame clones and leaves some out. The table shows approximately 100,000 clones, with 75% to 90% occurring only once. The entry originates in a study of blood T cell repertoires in COVID-19. Trimming removed 6 bases from V and 6 bases from J, with 8 bases in between. Germline-derived CDR1 and CDR2 are MNHEY and SVGEGT. CDR3 length: 12 residues. Sequenced: peripheral blood. The chain recombines TRBV6-2 or TRBV6-3 with TRBJ2-2, with D hard to call. This TCR came from a human donor in a cohort sampled during active COVID-19. The CDR3 region has the DNA TGTGCCAGCAGCCCCCCGGCCGGGGAGCTGTTTTTT. Amino acids: CASSPPAGELFF.